The source of this T cell receptor beta chain is a study of blood T cell repertoires in COVID-19. Assignment of participants to cohorts was predicated upon participant-reported clinical history. Either two negative PCRs, clearance, or symptom resolution qualified Cohort 3 donors as recovered. The CDR3 length is 13 residues. V lost 4 bases, J lost 2 bases, and 8 bases lay in between. CDR1 and CDR2 (germline): ENHRY, SYGVKD. Generated by immunoSEQ multiplex PCR, the TCRdb table keeps only in-frame clones and is missing some. The repertoire holds some 260,000 clones, approximately 90% seen once, with around 1.8% in the top ten. This clone has a handful of counts.

The material sequenced was PBMCs or T cells enriched from blood (not recorded which). The sequence came from a young woman who had recovered from COVID-19. The rearrangement links TRBV10-3 to TRBJ2-5, with D possibly TRBD1 on 6 matching bases. This chain's CDR3 is CAISVGTQETQYF. CDR3 in DNA: TGTGCCATCAGTGTCGGGACACAAGAGACCCAGTACTTC.